Listed below are T cell receptor beta chains from one sample, sequenced in a study of blood T cell repertoires in COVID-19. Clones were read by immunoSEQ multiplex PCR, and TCRdb kept only the in-frame ones, dropping some. The sample contains about 120,000 clones, more than 75% of which appear only once. What was sequenced was peripheral blood. The receptors derive from a man between 60 and 70 years old with acute or convalescent COVID-19. CDR3s include the opening cysteine and the closing phenylalanine or tryptophan. The D gene is left open where the match is weak. Clone sizes are given selectively: once, few, many, or a class where the clone is expanded.

abundance: NA
v_gene: TRBV4-3
d_gene: TRBD2
j_gene: TRBJ2-7
CDR3aa: CASSQALAGGGDEQYF
CDR3nt: TGCGCCAGCAGCCAAGCGCTAGCGGGAGGTGGCGACGAGCAGTACTTC

abundance: NA
v_gene: TRBV28
d_gene: NA
j_gene: TRBJ1-6
CDR3aa: CASMSSYNSPLHF
CDR3nt: TGTGCCAGCATGAGCTCCTATAATTCACCCCTCCACTTT

abundance: NA
v_gene: TRBV27
d_gene: NA
j_gene: TRBJ1-1
CDR3aa: CASSRILPNTEAFF
CDR3nt: TGTGCCAGCAGCCGCATACTTCCGAACACTGAAGCTTTCTTT

abundance: NA
v_gene: TRBV28
d_gene: NA
j_gene: TRBJ2-7
CDR3aa: CASSFLSYEQYF
CDR3nt: TGTGCCAGCAGTTTCCTCTCCTACGAGCAGTACTTC

abundance: NA
v_gene: TRBV29-1
d_gene: NA
j_gene: TRBJ1-1
CDR3aa: CSVDQDGLMNTEAFF
CDR3nt: TGCAGCGTGGACCAGGACGGACTTATGAACACTGAAGCTTTCTTT

abundance: few
v_gene: TRBV27
d_gene: NA
j_gene: TRBJ2-5
CDR3aa: CASSSPDSTQYF
CDR3nt: TGTGCCAGCAGTTCCCCCGACTCAACCCAGTACTTC

abundance: few
v_gene: TRBV27
d_gene: NA
j_gene: TRBJ1-1
CDR3aa: CASMGGWNTEAFF
CDR3nt: TGTGCCAGCATGGGGGGGTGGAACACTGAAGCTTTCTTT

abundance: NA
v_gene: TRBV19
d_gene: TRBD2
j_gene: TRBJ2-7
CDR3aa: CASSPRLARLSYEQYF
CDR3nt: TGTGCCAGTAGTCCTCGACTAGCGAGGCTCTCCTACGAGCAGTACTTC

abundance: NA
v_gene: TRBV7-9
d_gene: TRBD1
j_gene: TRBJ2-7
CDR3aa: CASSSPGQGAKQYF
CDR3nt: TGTGCCAGCAGTTCACCGGGACAGGGGGCGAAGCAGTACTTC

abundance: NA
v_gene: TRBV4-3
d_gene: NA
j_gene: TRBJ1-2
CDR3aa: CASSQGDQRGQYGYTF
CDR3nt: TGCGCCAGCAGCCAGGGGGACCAACGGGGACAATATGGCTACACCTTC

abundance: NA
v_gene: TRBV19
d_gene: TRBD1
j_gene: TRBJ1-1
CDR3aa: CATQRTGSENTEAFF
CDR3nt: TGTGCCACTCAGAGGACAGGGTCGGAAAACACTGAAGCTTTCTTT

abundance: NA
v_gene: TRBV19
d_gene: NA
j_gene: TRBJ2-1
CDR3aa: CASSTSVTIFEQFF
CDR3nt: TGTGCCAGTAGTACGTCAGTTACGATCTTCGAGCAGTTCTTC

abundance: NA
v_gene: TRBV7-8
d_gene: NA
j_gene: TRBJ2-7
CDR3aa: CASFNLGQTTYEQYF
CDR3nt: TGTGCCAGCTTCAACCTAGGACAGACGACCTACGAGCAGTACTTC

abundance: NA
v_gene: TRBV19
d_gene: NA
j_gene: TRBJ2-7
CDR3aa: CASSIDAAHRGLYEQYF
CDR3nt: TGTGCCAGTAGTATAGACGCGGCCCATCGAGGGCTCTACGAGCAGTACTTC

abundance: NA
v_gene: TRBV27
d_gene: NA
j_gene: TRBJ2-1
CDR3aa: CASSPREFEQFF
CDR3nt: TGTGCCAGCAGTCCCCGGGAGTTTGAGCAGTTCTTC

abundance: NA
v_gene: TRBV29-1
d_gene: NA
j_gene: TRBJ1-2
CDR3aa: CSVEGLLEAYGYTF
CDR3nt: TGCAGCGTTGAAGGACTCCTAGAAGCCTATGGCTACACCTTC

abundance: once
v_gene: TRBV15
d_gene: TRBD1
j_gene: TRBJ2-7
CDR3aa: CATSNGQGLSYEQYF
CDR3nt: TGTGCCACCAGCAACGGACAGGGGTTAAGCTACGAGCAGTACTTC

abundance: NA
v_gene: TRBV20-1
d_gene: NA
j_gene: TRBJ1-6
CDR3aa: CSASYGSGFNSPLHF
CDR3nt: TGCAGTGCTAGTTACGGATCGGGATTTAATTCACCCCTCCACTTT

abundance: once
v_gene: TRBV4-2
d_gene: NA
j_gene: TRBJ2-2
CDR3aa: CASSQPPGKRELFF
CDR3nt: TGTGCCAGCAGCCAACCTCCGGGGAAAAGGGAGCTGTTTTTT

abundance: NA
v_gene: TRBV27
d_gene: NA
j_gene: TRBJ1-2
CDR3aa: CASSSFEVGYTF
CDR3nt: TGTGCCAGCAGTTCCTTTGAGGTCGGCTACACCTTC

abundance: NA
v_gene: TRBV5-1
d_gene: TRBD2
j_gene: TRBJ2-7
CDR3aa: CASSLGARAGAEQYF
CDR3nt: TGCGCCAGCAGCCTGGGGGCGAGAGCGGGAGCGGAGCAGTACTTC

abundance: NA
v_gene: TRBV18
d_gene: TRBD1
j_gene: TRBJ2-5
CDR3aa: CASSPDSGTGSETQYF
CDR3nt: TGTGCCAGCTCACCGGATTCCGGGACAGGGAGCGAGACCCAGTACTTC

abundance: NA
v_gene: TRBV27
d_gene: TRBD1
j_gene: TRBJ1-5
CDR3aa: CASSQNRGLEPQHF
CDR3nt: TGTGCCAGCAGCCAAAACAGGGGTTTGGAGCCCCAGCATTTT

abundance: NA
v_gene: TRBV6-2/TRBV6-3
d_gene: TRBD2
j_gene: TRBJ2-7
CDR3aa: CASSPPSGRASYEQYF
CDR3nt: TGTGCCAGCAGTCCCCCTAGCGGGAGGGCCTCCTACGAGCAGTACTTC

abundance: NA
v_gene: TRBV6-6
d_gene: NA
j_gene: TRBJ2-5
CDR3aa: CASSSQETQYF
CDR3nt: TGTGCCAGCAGTTCACAAGAGACCCAGTACTTC

abundance: NA
v_gene: TRBV5-4
d_gene: NA
j_gene: TRBJ2-7
CDR3aa: CASSLPEARGEQYF
CDR3nt: TGTGCCAGCAGCTTGCCCGAGGCCCGAGGCGAGCAGTACTTC

abundance: NA
v_gene: TRBV19
d_gene: TRBD1
j_gene: TRBJ2-2
CDR3aa: CATGGRGNAGELFF
CDR3nt: TGTGCCACTGGGGGCAGGGGGAACGCCGGGGAGCTGTTTTTT

abundance: once
v_gene: TRBV24-1
d_gene: TRBD1
j_gene: TRBJ1-2
CDR3aa: CATSDTGQLYGYTF
CDR3nt: TGTGCCACCAGTGATACGGGACAGCTCTATGGCTACACCTTC

abundance: NA
v_gene: TRBV3-1/TRBV3-2
d_gene: TRBD2
j_gene: TRBJ2-1
CDR3aa: CASSQGASGSGEQFF
CDR3nt: TGTGCCAGCAGCCAAGGTGCTAGCGGGAGCGGTGAGCAGTTCTTC

abundance: medium-sized
v_gene: TRBV5-1
d_gene: NA
j_gene: TRBJ2-3
CDR3aa: CASSLAGSGARDTQYF
CDR3nt: TGCGCCAGCAGCTTGGCCGGGAGCGGCGCACGAGATACGCAGTATTTT

abundance: NA
v_gene: TRBV28
d_gene: NA
j_gene: TRBJ1-2
CDR3aa: CASSLTDYGYTF
CDR3nt: TGTGCCAGCAGTTTAACGGACTATGGCTACACCTTC

abundance: few
v_gene: TRBV30
d_gene: NA
j_gene: TRBJ2-7
CDR3aa: CAWSSRGDEQYF
CDR3nt: TGTGCCTGGAGTAGCAGGGGAGACGAGCAGTACTTC

abundance: NA
v_gene: TRBV4-3
d_gene: NA
j_gene: TRBJ1-3
CDR3aa: CASSQDLRGPGAGNTIYF
CDR3nt: TGCGCCAGCAGCCAAGATCTTAGGGGCCCAGGAGCTGGAAACACCATATATTTT

abundance: NA
v_gene: TRBV28
d_gene: NA
j_gene: TRBJ1-6
CDR3aa: CASRRAGDVGSPLHF
CDR3nt: TGTGCCAGCAGGAGGGCAGGGGACGTGGGTTCACCCCTCCACTTT

abundance: few
v_gene: TRBV5-5
d_gene: NA
j_gene: TRBJ2-7
CDR3aa: CASSLTSSYEQYF
CDR3nt: TGTGCCAGCAGCTTGACGAGCTCCTACGAGCAGTACTTC

abundance: NA
v_gene: TRBV5-1
d_gene: TRBD2
j_gene: TRBJ2-7
CDR3aa: CASSETGRSTGLAGRDF
CDR3nt: TGCGCCAGCAGCGAAACAGGACGCTCGACTGGACTAGCGGGCCGGGACTTC